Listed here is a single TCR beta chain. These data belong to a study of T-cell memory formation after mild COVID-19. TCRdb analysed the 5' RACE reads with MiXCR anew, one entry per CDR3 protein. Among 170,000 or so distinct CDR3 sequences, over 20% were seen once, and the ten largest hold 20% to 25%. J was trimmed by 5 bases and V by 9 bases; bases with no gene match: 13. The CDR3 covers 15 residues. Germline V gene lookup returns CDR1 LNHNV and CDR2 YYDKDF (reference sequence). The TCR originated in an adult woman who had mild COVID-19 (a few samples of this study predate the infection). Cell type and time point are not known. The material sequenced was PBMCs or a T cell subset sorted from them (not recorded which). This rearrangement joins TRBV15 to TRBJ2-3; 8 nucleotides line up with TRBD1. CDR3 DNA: TGTGCCACTGGTACCGGACAGGGTCGGGGAGATACGCAGTATTTT. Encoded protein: CATGTGQGRGDTQYF. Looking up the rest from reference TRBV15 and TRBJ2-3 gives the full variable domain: DAMVIQNPRYQVTQFGKPVTLSCSQTLNHNVMYWYQQKSSQAPKLLFHYYDKDFNNEADTPDNFQSRRPNTSFCFLDIRSPGLGDTAMYLCATGTGQGRGDTQYFGPGTRLTVL.